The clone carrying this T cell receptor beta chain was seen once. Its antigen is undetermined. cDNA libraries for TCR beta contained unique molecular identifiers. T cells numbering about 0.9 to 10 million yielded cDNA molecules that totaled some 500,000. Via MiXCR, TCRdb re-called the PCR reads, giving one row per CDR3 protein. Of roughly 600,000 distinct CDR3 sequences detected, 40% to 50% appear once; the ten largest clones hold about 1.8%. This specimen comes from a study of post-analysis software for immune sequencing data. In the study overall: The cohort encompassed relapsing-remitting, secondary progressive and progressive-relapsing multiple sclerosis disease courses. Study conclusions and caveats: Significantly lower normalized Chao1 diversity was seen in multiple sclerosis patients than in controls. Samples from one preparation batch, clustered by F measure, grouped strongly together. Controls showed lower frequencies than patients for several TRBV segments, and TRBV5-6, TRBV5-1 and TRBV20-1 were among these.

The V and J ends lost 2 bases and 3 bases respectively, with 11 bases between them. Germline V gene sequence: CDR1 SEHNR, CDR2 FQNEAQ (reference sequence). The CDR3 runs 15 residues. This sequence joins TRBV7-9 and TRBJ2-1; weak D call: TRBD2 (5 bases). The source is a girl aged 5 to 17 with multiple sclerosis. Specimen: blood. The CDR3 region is CASSLPGILYNEQFF. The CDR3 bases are TGTGCCAGCAGCTTACCCGGGATTCTCTACAATGAGCAGTTCTTC.